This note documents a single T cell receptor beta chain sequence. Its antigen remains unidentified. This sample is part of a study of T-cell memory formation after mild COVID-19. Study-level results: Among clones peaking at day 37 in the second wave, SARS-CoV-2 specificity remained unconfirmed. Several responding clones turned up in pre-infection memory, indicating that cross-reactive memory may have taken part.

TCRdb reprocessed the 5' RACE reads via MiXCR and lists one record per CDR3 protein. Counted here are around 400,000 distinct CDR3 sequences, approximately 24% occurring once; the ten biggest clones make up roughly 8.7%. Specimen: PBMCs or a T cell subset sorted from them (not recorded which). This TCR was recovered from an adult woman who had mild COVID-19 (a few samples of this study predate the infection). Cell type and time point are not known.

In DNA, the CDR3 is TGTGCCAGCAGCAGGGGAAGAGCCGGGGAGCTGTTTTTT. As protein: CASSRGRAGELFF. The J gene is TRBJ2-2, the V gene TRBV11-3; D perhaps matches TRBD1 (5 bases). The CDR3 loop spans 13 amino acids. From germline, CDR1 is SGHNT and CDR2 YENEEA. The V and J ends lost 5 bases and 6 bases respectively, with 10 bases between them.